A selection of T cell receptor beta chains follows, all from one sample in a study of OX40 agonist ivuxolimab in advanced cancers. Produced via immunoSEQ multiplex PCR; TCRdb's table is partial and in-frame only. The sample yields around 63,000 clones, approximately 90% seen once. The sample was CD4+ or CD8+ T cells sorted from blood, taken in a trial of the OX40 agonist ivuxolimab. The origin of the receptors is an adult with an advanced solid tumor such as melanoma, head and neck, liver or kidney cancer. Each CDR3 is given with its conserved first and last residue. A D gene is named only where the DNA matches it firmly. Only some rows state a clone size, as once, few, many or a class for expanded clones.

clone_size | j_call | v_call | d_call | cdr3_nt | cdr3_aa
NA | TRBJ1-4 | TRBV28 | NA | TGTGCCAGCAGTTCGTCAACTAATGAAAAACTGTTTTTT | CASSSSTNEKLFF
NA | TRBJ2-1 | TRBV7-8 | NA | TGTGCCAGCAGCTCTGCCTCGAATCTAGCTGAGAGCTCCTACAATGAGCAGTTCTTC | CASSSASNLAESSYNEQFF
NA | TRBJ2-7 | TRBV28 | NA | TGTGCCAGCAGTTCCGGACTTCAATACGAGCAGTACTTC | CASSSGLQYEQYF
NA | TRBJ2-2 | TRBV4-2 | NA | TGTGCCAGCAGCCAAGAAGGCTATACCGGGGAGCTGTTTTTT | CASSQEGYTGELFF
NA | TRBJ1-1 | TRBV28 | NA | TGTGCCAGCAGTAACCAGCCCACTGAAGCTTTCTTT | CASSNQPTEAFF
NA | TRBJ1-2 | TRBV6-1 | TRBD1 | TGTGCCAGCGGGGGGGACAGCTCCTATGGCTACACCTTC | CASGGDSSYGYTF
once | TRBJ2-7 | TRBV7-2 | TRBD2 | TGTGCCAGCAGCTTAGACCGCGGGGGGGAGCAGTACTTC | CASSLDRGGEQYF
NA | TRBJ2-3 | TRBV14 | TRBD2 | TGTGCCAGCAGCCCCCGACTAGCCAGAGATACGCAGTATTTT | CASSPRLARDTQYF
NA | TRBJ1-1 | TRBV10-2 | TRBD1 | TGCGCCAGCAGTGGGACAGGGACTCCTGAAGCTTTCTTT | CASSGTGTPEAFF
NA | TRBJ1-5 | TRBV28 | NA | TGTGCCAGCAGTTTATCCGGACATTGGCTTCAGCCCCAGCATTTT | CASSLSGHWLQPQHF
NA | TRBJ1-5 | TRBV15 | NA | TGTGCCACCAGCAGAGATCATAGCAGGGGTGGAGGGCAGCCCCAGCATTTT | CATSRDHSRGGGQPQHF
NA | TRBJ1-1 | TRBV2 | TRBD1 | TGTGCCAGCACTGAGGACAGGGGCACTGAAGCTTTCTTT | CASTEDRGTEAFF
NA | TRBJ2-7 | TRBV7-8 | TRBD1 | TGTGCCAGCAGCTCGGGACAGGGAATCCCCTACGAGCAGTACTTC | CASSSGQGIPYEQYF
NA | TRBJ2-1 | TRBV23-1 | TRBD2 | TGCGCCAGCAGTCAATCGAGGACTAGCGGGAGGGCTCGGAAGGAGTTCTTC | CASSQSRTSGRARKEFF
NA | TRBJ2-5 | TRBV5-4 | TRBD1 | TGTGCCAGCAGCTTGGCGACAGGGGGGGGAGAGACCCAGTACTTC | CASSLATGGGETQYF
NA | TRBJ1-1 | TRBV7-2 | TRBD1 | TGTGCCAGCAGCTTAGAGCCAGGGGGCATGTTTGCTGAAGCTTTCTTT | CASSLEPGGMFAEAFF